This T cell receptor (beta chain) is from a study of metastatic and nonmetastatic thyroid tumors (TCRdb year 2020). The study in broad terms: Repertoires from peripheral blood and from tumor or nodule tissue samples of malignant and benign thyroid patients were compared.

The germline V gene yields SGHRS for CDR1 and YFSETQ for CDR2. The CDR3 contains 15 residues, cysteine and phenylalanine counted. Only the CDR3 DNA is retained, 45 bases long and in frame from the first base. V lost 0 bases and J lost 10 bases; the stretch between them is 17 bases long. Library prep was done by PCR. Sequenced using an Illumina HiSeq 4000. High-throughput sequencing was used to profile the CDR3 region of the TCR beta-chain in every patient. Regarding the original processing steps: A classifier to discriminate distant-metastatic papillary thyroid cancer patients was built from CDR3 differences across clinicopathological groups. The Shannon index was used to assess repertoire diversity, and the Morisita-Horn index was used to assess tumor-blood repertoire similarity. Clones were called with MiXCR by TCRdb after fastp trimmed the public reads at Q25, and only in-frame beta chains were retained. The V and J calls follow TCRdb's processing rather than the paper's. Present in this sample are tens of thousands of clones, about 15% of which were seen just once. The top ten clonotypes cover about 6.8% of the sample.

No treatment had been received by any patient before thyroid surgery. The study retrospectively analysed patient clinical samples collected from about 2011 to 2018 using T-cell receptor beta sequencing. The paper as a whole reports these results and caveats: In both blood and tumor samples, TCR beta diversity was reported to be significantly higher in malignant tumors than in benign nodules.

This clone came up many times. It lacks a known antigen. The sample holds no much larger clone one base away, and base qualities are not on file. Sequenced sample: blood. The source of this sequence is a male donor with papillary thyroid cancer or a benign thyroid nodule (not recorded which). Some clones in this sample may be carry-over from other donors' samples. The sequence is built from TRBV5-1 and TRBJ2-1; the D gene cannot be resolved reliably. The DNA reads TGCGCCAGCAGCTTGGAGGCCCTGTCTATCGGGGAGCAGTTCTTC. Its product reads: CASSLEALSIGEQFF.